This entry is about one T cell receptor (beta chain). The CDR3 covers 15 residues. Germline-derived CDR1 and CDR2 are SGHDT and YYEEEE. V lost 4 bases and J 10 bases, leaving 23 bases between the germline ends. The data derive from a study of blood T cell repertoires in COVID-19. As for the study in general: Samples of COVID-19 (acute and convalescent) were obtained from the United States, Italy and Spain. T cells, B-cell-depleted T cells, or PBMCs supplied cDNA or gDNA.

In the authors' methods: Estimated nucleated cell counts came from reference gene primer amplification. The method was immunoSEQ multiplex PCR; TCRdb's version includes in-frame clones alone and lacks a portion of them. V and J calls and clone size are as listed in that table; D and trimming were resolved from the DNA. The data contain about 220,000 clones, 84% of them singletons. The clonotype was recovered from a man aged 30 to 45 with active or convalescent COVID-19. The chain employs TRBV5-6 and TRBJ1-1, with TRBD1 as a possible D gene (5 bases). Sequencing used peripheral blood. CDR3 loop: CASSPGDQAGGRAFF. In nucleotides, the CDR3 is TGTGCCAGCAGCCCCGGCGACCAGGCGGGGGGGAGAGCTTTCTTT.